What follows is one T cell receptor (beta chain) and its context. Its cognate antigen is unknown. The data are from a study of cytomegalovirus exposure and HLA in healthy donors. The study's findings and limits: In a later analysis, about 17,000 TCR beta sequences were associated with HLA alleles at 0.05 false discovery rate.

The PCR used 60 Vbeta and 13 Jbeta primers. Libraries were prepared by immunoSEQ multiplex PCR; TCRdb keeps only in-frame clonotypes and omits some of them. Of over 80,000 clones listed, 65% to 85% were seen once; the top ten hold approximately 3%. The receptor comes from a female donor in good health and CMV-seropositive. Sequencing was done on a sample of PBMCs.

CDR3 coding DNA: TGTGCCAGCAGTTTTCAGGGCCCCTATGGCTACACCTTC. Residues: CASSFQGPYGYTF. The chain uses TRBV27 and TRBJ1-2; D is possibly TRBD1 (5 bases). Trimming removed 3 bases at V and 4 bases at J, with 9 bases between. The CDR3 covers 13 residues. Germline V gene lookup returns CDR1 MNHEY and CDR2 SMNVEV (reference sequence).